This passage covers 17 T cell receptor beta chains from one sample sequenced in a study of human T cells and chemical hapten exposure. Unfractionated whole blood was the source from which total RNA was extracted. Using its own MiXCR run on the 5' RACE reads, TCRdb lists one record per CDR3 protein. The data show approximately 150,000 distinct CDR3 sequences, 4.1% seen once. The receptors were sampled from a female donor in good health.

Details on this clonotype: Since a much larger clone is just one base distant, this may be a read error. The V call is TRBV20-1, the J call TRBJ1-4; unclear D gene. Trimming left V 0 bases short and J 4 bases short, with 12 bases between. The CDR3 totals 15 residues. Germline V gene lookup returns CDR1 DFQATT and CDR2 SNEGSKA (reference sequence). CDR3: CSARDLRESNEKLFF. The CDR3 bases are TGCAGTGCTAGAGATCTGAGGGAGAGTAATGAAAAACTGTTTTTT.

The table lists this clonotype with a few counts. The conserved final phenylalanine or tryptophan is absent from the CDR3, which likely points to a read error. V usage is TRBV6-4 and J usage is TRBJ1-2; D gene unclear. Trimming cost V 4 bases and J 3 bases, with 3 bases left between them. This CDR3 region has 11 residues. Germline V CDR1 and CDR2: MRHNA, SNTAGT. CDR3 in DNA: TGTGCCAGCAGTGTCCACTATGGCTACACCCTC. Translating it yields CASSVHYGYTL.

In this sample, this clonotype turned up many times. The chain is built from TRBV23-1 and TRBJ1-2; possibly TRBD1 for D (6 bases). TRBV23-1 falls under the ORF class, with uncertain function. The CDR3 is made up of 17 amino acids. V lost 6 bases, J lost 2 bases, and 22 bases lay in between. This CDR3 reads CASSRWLGGGQNYGYTF. The CDR3 nucleotides are TGCGCCAGCAGCCGATGGCTCGGCGGGGGGCAAAACTATGGCTACACCTTC.

The chain recombines TRBV5-4 with TRBJ1-4, with 8 positions matching TRBD1. Per germline, CDR1 SGHNT and CDR2 YYREEE (reference sequence). The ends lost 0 bases at V and 8 bases at J; junction bases unmatched: 9. CDR3 length: 16 amino acids. CDR3 residues: CASSLDFQGAREKLFF. For the CDR3, the DNA is TGTGCCAGCAGCTTGGATTTTCAGGGGGCGAGAGAAAAACTGTTTTTT.

This clonotype was observed at least ten times. The chain couples TRBV6-2 or TRBV6-3 to TRBJ2-3, with unresolved D. The V and J ends lost 5 bases and 2 bases respectively, with 5 bases between them. CDR3 length: 12 residues. The germline CDR1 and CDR2 sequences are MNHEY and SVGEGT. For the CDR3, the DNA is TGTGCCAGCAGTCACTACACAGATACGCAGTATTTT. This translates into CASSHYTDTQYF.

This clonotype was counted at least ten times. The rearrangement uses TRBV27 and TRBJ1-6; no definite D call. This CDR3 comprises 17 residues. Per germline, CDR1 MNHEY and CDR2 SMNVEV (reference sequence). The V end lost 2 bases, the J end lost 0 bases, and 11 bases lay between the germline ends. CDR3 bases: TGTGCCAGCAGTTTAGTCCAGGAACGCTCCTATAATTCACCCCTCCACTTT. It yields the protein CASSLVQERSYNSPLHF.

This clonotype was seen repeatedly, ten times or more. The chain is built from TRBV6-5 and TRBJ1-2; 11 bases line up with TRBD1. J gave up 8 bases and V 9 bases, and 11 bases lay outside the gene matches. The germline V gene has CDR1 MNHEY and CDR2 SVGAGI. CDR3 length equals 14 residues. CDR3 loop: CASGLGQGARGYTF. The CDR3 DNA follows: TGTGCCAGTGGACTTGGACAGGGGGCGCGAGGCTACACCTTC.

This clonotype was observed many times. This rearrangement joins TRBV7-3 to TRBJ2-3, with TRBD2 as a possible D gene (7 bases). Germline values: CDR1 SGHTA, CDR2 FQGTGA. This CDR3 comprises 15 residues. Trimming removed 2 bases at V and 4 bases at J, with 13 bases between. The CDR3 here is CASSLGRGAPDTQYF. The CDR3, as DNA: TGTGCCAGCAGCTTAGGTCGGGGGGCCCCAGATACGCAGTATTTT.

This clonotype came up many times. V and J are TRBV7-9 and TRBJ2-3, with TRBD2 matching 11 bases. Germline values: CDR1 SEHNR, CDR2 FQNEAQ (reference sequence). This CDR3 has 16 residues. V shed 5 bases, J shed 1 base, and the junction held 5 bases outside the gene matches. The CDR3 reads CASSQTSGGGTDTQYF. In nucleotides, the CDR3 is TGTGCCAGCAGCCAAACTAGCGGGGGCGGCACAGATACGCAGTATTTT.

This clonotype was observed a handful of times. The V and J genes are TRBV6-5 and TRBJ1-6; 9 nucleotides match TRBD1. The CDR3 extends over 18 amino acids. Germline CDR1 and CDR2: MNHEY and SVGAGI. V was pared by 5 bases and J by 6 bases, with 14 bases of the junction left unmatched. In DNA form, the CDR3 reads TGTGCCAGCAGTATTATCCCCCCCCGGGACAGGGTTAATTCACCCCTCCACTTT. As protein: CASSIIPPRDRVNSPLHF.

V is TRBV12-2 and J is TRBJ2-1. TRBV12-2 is a recognized pseudogene. The CDR3 length is 16 residues. The CDR3 DNA sequence: TGTGCAAGTCGCTCCTACTCTAGGGGCTCCTACAATGAGCAGTTCTTC. Its translation is CASRSYSRGSYNEQFF.

A single count supports this clonotype. The rearrangement links TRBV2 to TRBJ2-3, with 7 bases aligning to TRBD1. The CDR3 length is 12 residues. With V trimmed by 6 bases and J by 4 bases, 1 base remained unmatched. The germline V gene has CDR1 SNHLY and CDR2 FYNNEI. The CDR3 region has the DNA TGTGCCAGCAGGACAGGGTCAGATACGCAGTATTTT. The encoded protein is CASRTGSDTQYF.

This clonotype was detected ten times or more. This chain links TRBV7-2 with TRBJ2-4, with D possibly being TRBD2 (6 bases). The V gene's germline CDR1 is SGHTA and CDR2 FQGNSA. The CDR3 is 15 residues long. V was clipped by 4 bases and J by 0 bases, with 10 bases between them. CDR3 sequence: CASSWGLLAKNIQYF. The CDR3 nucleotides read TGTGCCAGCAGCTGGGGACTCTTAGCCAAAAACATTCAGTACTTC.

This clonotype occurred many times. V and J are TRBV24-1 and TRBJ2-3; 11 bases match TRBD2. V lost 9 bases, J lost 2 bases, and 9 bases stayed unmatched. There are 16 residues in the CDR3. The germline CDR1 and CDR2 sequences are KGHDR and SFDVKD. Here the CDR3 reads CATSIGLAGSTDTQYF. As DNA, the CDR3 is TGTGCCACCTCCATAGGACTAGCGGGCTCCACAGATACGCAGTATTTT.

This clonotype was seen more than once but under ten times. The chain recombines TRBV7-9 with TRBJ1-2; D not resolved. The CDR3 covers 13 residues. CDR1 SEHNR and CDR2 FQNEAQ come from the germline V gene (reference sequence). Trimming left V 1 base short and J 8 bases short, with 11 bases between. In DNA, the CDR3 is TGTGCCAGCAGCTTAGATCGGCAGAGCGGCTACACCTTC. It translates to CASSLDRQSGYTF.

The chain employs TRBV7-9 and TRBJ1-1; 7 nucleotides match TRBD1. Germline V lookup: CDR1 SEHNR, CDR2 FQNEAQ (reference sequence). J gave up 5 bases and V 5 bases, and 17 bases lay outside the gene matches. This CDR3 spans 17 amino acids. CDR3 sequence (DNA): TGTGCCAGCAGCAAACCATCTGGGCCCAGGGGGAGGACTGAAGCTTTCTTT. This codes for CASSKPSGPRGRTEAFF.

This clonotype came up many times. The chain has TRBV20-1 and TRBJ1-1, with no clear D. This CDR3 has 13 residues. Germline CDR1 and CDR2: DFQATT and SNEGSKA (reference sequence). V lost 0 bases and J 11 bases, leaving 16 bases between the germline ends. The CDR3 region is CSARDRPRVPAFF. The CDR3, as DNA: TGCAGTGCTAGAGATAGGCCGCGGGTGCCGGCTTTCTTT.